The sample holds many counts of the clone carrying this T cell receptor (beta chain). Using RNA transcripts as the source, TCR beta CDR3 regions were amplified. The HTBI primer set was used in a first-round RT-PCR of the TCR CDR3. TCRdb passed the multiplex PCR reads through MiXCR, listing each CDR3 protein once. The sample contains 350,000 or so distinct CDR3 sequences, 15% to 20% of which appear only once. The sample belongs to a study of T cells in Graves' hyperthyroidism and ophthalmopathy. Trimming left V 6 bases short and J 4 bases short, with 10 bases between. CDR3 size: 13 residues. Germline CDR1 and CDR2: MNHEY and SVGAGI.

The chain couples TRBV6-5 to TRBJ1-5; D remains ambiguous. The TCR was taken from a woman aged 40 to 50 with Graves' ophthalmopathy. The sample was blood. CDR3 amino acids: CASSWGGNQPQHF. In DNA, the CDR3 is TGTGCCAGCAGCTGGGGAGGAAATCAGCCCCAGCATTTT.